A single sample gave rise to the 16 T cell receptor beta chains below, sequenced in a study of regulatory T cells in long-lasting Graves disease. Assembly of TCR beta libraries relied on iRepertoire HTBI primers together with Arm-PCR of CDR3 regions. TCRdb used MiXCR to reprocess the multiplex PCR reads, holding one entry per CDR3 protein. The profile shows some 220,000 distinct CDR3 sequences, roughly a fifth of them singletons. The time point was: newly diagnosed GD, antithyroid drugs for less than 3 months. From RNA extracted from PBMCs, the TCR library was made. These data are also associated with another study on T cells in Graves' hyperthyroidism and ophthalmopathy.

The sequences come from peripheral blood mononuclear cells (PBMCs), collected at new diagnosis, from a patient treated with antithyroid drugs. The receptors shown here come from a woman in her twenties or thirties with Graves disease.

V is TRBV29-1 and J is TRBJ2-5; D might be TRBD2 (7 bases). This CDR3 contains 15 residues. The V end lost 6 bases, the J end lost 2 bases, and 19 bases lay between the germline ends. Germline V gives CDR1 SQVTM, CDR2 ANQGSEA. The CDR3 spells CSVGASGGGQETQYF. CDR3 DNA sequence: TGCAGCGTGGGGGCCAGCGGCGGGGGTCAAGAGACCCAGTACTTC.

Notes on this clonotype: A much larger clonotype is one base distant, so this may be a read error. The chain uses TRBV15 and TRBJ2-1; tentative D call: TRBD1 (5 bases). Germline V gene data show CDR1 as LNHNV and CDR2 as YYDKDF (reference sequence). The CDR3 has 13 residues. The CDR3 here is CATSSSRVDEQLF. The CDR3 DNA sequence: TGTGCCACCAGCAGCTCCAGGGTCGATGAGCAGCTCTTC.

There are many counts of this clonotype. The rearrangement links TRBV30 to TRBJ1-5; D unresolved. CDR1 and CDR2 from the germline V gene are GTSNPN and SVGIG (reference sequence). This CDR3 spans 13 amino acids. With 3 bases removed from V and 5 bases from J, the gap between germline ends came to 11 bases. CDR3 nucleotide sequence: TGTGCCTGGAGCCGACAAATGGATCAGCCCCAGCATTTT. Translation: CAWSRQMDQPQHF.

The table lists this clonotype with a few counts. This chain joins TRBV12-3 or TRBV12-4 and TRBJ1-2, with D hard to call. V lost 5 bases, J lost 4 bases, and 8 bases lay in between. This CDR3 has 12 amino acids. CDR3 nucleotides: TGTGCCAGCAGTAACCCGGGCTATGGCTACACCTTC. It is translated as CASSNPGYGYTF.

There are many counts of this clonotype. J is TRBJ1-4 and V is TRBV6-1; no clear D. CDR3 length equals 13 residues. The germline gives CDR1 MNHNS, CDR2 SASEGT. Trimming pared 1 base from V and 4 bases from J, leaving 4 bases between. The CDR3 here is CASSEGVNEKLFF. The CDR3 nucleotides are TGTGCCAGCAGTGAAGGAGTTAATGAAAAACTGTTTTTT.

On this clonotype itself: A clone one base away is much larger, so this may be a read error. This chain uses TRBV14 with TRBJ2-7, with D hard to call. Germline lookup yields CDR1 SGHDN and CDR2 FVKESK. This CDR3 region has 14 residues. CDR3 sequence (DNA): TGTGCCAGCGGCCAAGCGTGGGGCTCCTACGAGCAGTACTTC. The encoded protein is CASGQAWGSYEQYF.

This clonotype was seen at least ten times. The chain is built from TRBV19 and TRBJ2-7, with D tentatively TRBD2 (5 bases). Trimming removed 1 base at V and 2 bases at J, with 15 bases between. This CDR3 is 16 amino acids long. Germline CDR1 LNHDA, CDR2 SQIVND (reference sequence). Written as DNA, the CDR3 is TGTGCCAGTAGTATAGCTTCCTGGACGGGGACCTACGAGCAGTACTTC. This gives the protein CASSIASWTGTYEQYF.

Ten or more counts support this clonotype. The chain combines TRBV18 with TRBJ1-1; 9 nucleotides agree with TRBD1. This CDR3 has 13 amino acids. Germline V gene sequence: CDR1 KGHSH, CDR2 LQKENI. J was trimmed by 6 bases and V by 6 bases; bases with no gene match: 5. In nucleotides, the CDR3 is TGTGCCAGCTCCTCCGGGACAGGGTCTGAAGCTTTCTTT. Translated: CASSSGTGSEAFF.

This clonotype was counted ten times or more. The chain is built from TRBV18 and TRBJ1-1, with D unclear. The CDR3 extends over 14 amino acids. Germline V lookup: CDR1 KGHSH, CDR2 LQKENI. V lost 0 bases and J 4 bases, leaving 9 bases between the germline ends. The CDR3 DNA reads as TGTGCCAGCTCACCACCCAATGGGGTCACTGAAGCTTTCTTT. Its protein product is CASSPPNGVTEAFF.

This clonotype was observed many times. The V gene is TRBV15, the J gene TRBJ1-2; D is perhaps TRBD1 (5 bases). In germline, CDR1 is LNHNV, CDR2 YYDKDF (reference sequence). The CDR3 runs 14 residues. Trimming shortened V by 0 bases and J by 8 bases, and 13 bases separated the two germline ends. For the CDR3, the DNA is TGTGCCACCAGCAGAGATAACGGGGGACGAGGCTACACCTTC. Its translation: CATSRDNGGRGYTF.

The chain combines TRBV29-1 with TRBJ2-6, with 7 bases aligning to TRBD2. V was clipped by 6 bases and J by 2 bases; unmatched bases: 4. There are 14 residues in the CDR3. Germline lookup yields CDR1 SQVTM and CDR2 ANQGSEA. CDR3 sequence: CSVREAAGANVLTF. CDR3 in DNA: TGCAGCGTACGGGAGGCGGCTGGGGCCAACGTCCTGACTTTC.

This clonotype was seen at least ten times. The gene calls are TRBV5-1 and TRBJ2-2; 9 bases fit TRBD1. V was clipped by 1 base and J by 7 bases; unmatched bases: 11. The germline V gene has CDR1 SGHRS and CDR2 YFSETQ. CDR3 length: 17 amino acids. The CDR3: CASSLYAGQGFGGELFF. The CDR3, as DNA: TGCGCCAGCAGCTTGTATGCGGGACAGGGTTTCGGCGGGGAGCTGTTTTTT.

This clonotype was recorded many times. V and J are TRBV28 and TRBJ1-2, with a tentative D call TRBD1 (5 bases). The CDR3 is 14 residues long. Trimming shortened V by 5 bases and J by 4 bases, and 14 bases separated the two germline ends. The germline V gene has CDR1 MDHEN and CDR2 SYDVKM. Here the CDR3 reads CASSAVRGIYGYTF. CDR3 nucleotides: TGTGCCAGCAGTGCCGTTCGGGGGATCTATGGCTACACCTTC.

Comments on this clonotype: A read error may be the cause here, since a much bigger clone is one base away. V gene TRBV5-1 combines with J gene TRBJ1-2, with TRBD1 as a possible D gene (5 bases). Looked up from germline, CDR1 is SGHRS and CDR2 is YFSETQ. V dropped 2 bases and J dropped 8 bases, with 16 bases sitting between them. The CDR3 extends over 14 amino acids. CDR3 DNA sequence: TGCGCCAGCAGCTTAAGACGGGACTCGATAGGCTACACCTTC. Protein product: CASSLRRDSIGYTF.

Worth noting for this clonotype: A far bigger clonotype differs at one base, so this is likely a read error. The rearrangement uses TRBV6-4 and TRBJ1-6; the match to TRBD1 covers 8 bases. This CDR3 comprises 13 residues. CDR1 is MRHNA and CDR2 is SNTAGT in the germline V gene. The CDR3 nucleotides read TGTGCCAGCACTGACAGGGGTGATTCATCCCTCCACTTT. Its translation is CASTDRGDSSLHF.

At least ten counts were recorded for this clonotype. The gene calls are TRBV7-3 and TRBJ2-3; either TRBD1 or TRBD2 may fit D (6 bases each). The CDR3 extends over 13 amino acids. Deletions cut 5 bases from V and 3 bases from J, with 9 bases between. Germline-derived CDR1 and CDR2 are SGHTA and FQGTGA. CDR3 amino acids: CASSQGRTDTQYF. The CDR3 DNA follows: TGTGCCAGCAGCCAGGGGAGGACAGATACGCAGTATTTT.